The source of this TCR beta chain is a study of beta chain features in type 1 diabetes. Study at large: Across the samples, around 110,000,000 sorted cells were examined in total. Study results and limitations: A greater similarity of naive, central memory and Treg TCRB repertoires was seen among patients than among healthy donors. A definitive answer on HLA type influencing TCRB rearrangement was not reached here.

V lost 5 bases, J lost 7 bases, and 12 bases stayed unmatched. This CDR3 has 15 amino acids. CDR1 is SGHTA, CDR2 FQGNSA, per germline. This clone came up a few times. Its specificity is unknown. Reverse transcribing all isolated RNA meant expressed TCRB transcripts were sequenced. Naive, central memory and regulatory T cell samples produced a mean of approximately 4 million reads. Generated by immunoSEQ multiplex PCR, the TCRdb table keeps only in-frame clones and is missing some. The table lists approximately 150,000 clones, roughly a tenth of them singletons, with approximately 1.3% in the top ten. Sequenced sample: naive CD4+ T cells from blood. This chain links TRBV7-2 with TRBJ2-7; 9 positions agree with TRBD2. This TCR was sampled from a man aged 18 to 35 in good health. As DNA, the CDR3 is TGTGCCAGCAGCCCGCGCGGGGGGGGAGTGGGGGAGCAGTACTTC. The encoded protein is CASSPRGGGVGEQYF.